Listed below are T cell receptor beta chains from one sample, sequenced in a study of blood T cell repertoires in COVID-19. Assay: immunoSEQ multiplex PCR; the TCRdb copy retains only in-frame clones and omits some. The data contain 200,000 to 300,000 clones, over 75% of them singletons. The sequencing sample was made of peripheral blood. Every receptor here comes from a woman younger than 45 with acute or convalescent COVID-19. CDR3s include the opening cysteine and the closing phenylalanine or tryptophan. Each record gives: CDR3 DNA, CDR3 protein, V gene, clone size, J gene, D gene. A D gene is named only where the DNA matches it firmly. Expanded clones get a size class; other rows say once, few or many, or leave the size out.

TGTGCCAGCAGTTACTCTGGTAGGAGCTCCTACGAGCAGTACTTC	CASSYSGRSSYEQYF	TRBV6-6	.	TRBJ2-7	.
TGTGCCAGCAGCTTTGGGACTAGCGGGAACCCCTACGAGCAGTACTTC	CASSFGTSGNPYEQYF	TRBV3-1/TRBV3-2	.	TRBJ2-7	TRBD2
TGTGCCAGCAGTGAAAGGGGGACAGATGAAGCTTTCTTT	CASSERGTDEAFF	TRBV6-1	few	TRBJ1-1	TRBD1
TGTGCCAGCAGCAAAGGGGGACAGCCTAGCCTCTCTGGAAACACCATATATTTT	CASSKGGQPSLSGNTIYF	TRBV21-1	.	TRBJ1-3	.
TGTGCCAGCAGCCTCGCCGGGGGGCACAGGGCCATATATTTT	CASSLAGGHRAIYF	TRBV7-9	.	TRBJ1-3	.
TGCGCCAGCAGCCAGGCCCAAAGGAGAGATACGCAGTATTTT	CASSQAQRRDTQYF	TRBV4-3	.	TRBJ2-3	.
TGTGCCAGCAGGACAGGGGGCGCCCGGAAAGCGGGAGGGCCGGGGAGTACGCAGTATTTT	CASRTGGARKAGGPGSTQYF	TRBV2	.	TRBJ2-3	.
TGTGCCAGTAGACAGGGGGCGACCCCCAATCAGCCCCAGCATTTT	CASRQGATPNQPQHF	TRBV19	.	TRBJ1-5	TRBD1
TGTGCCAGCAGGGGGACAGCAATGTGGCCCCAGCATTTT	CASRGTAMWPQHF	TRBV6-6	.	TRBJ1-5	TRBD1
TGTGCCAGCAGCTCACCGGGACAGGGAAATTCACCCCTCCACTTT	CASSSPGQGNSPLHF	TRBV7-9	.	TRBJ1-6	TRBD1
TGTGCCAGCAGCCCCCTTGTCCTAGCGGGAGGAGGGAAACAAGAGACCCAGTACTTC	CASSPLVLAGGGKQETQYF	TRBV9	.	TRBJ2-5	TRBD2
TGTGCCACCAGTGACCCCCAGCGGGAGGACTACGAGCAGTACTTC	CATSDPQREDYEQYF	TRBV24-1	.	TRBJ2-7	TRBD2
TGCAGCGCCAGGGAGGCTCTAGCCAAAAACATTCAGTACTTC	CSAREALAKNIQYF	TRBV29-1	.	TRBJ2-4	.
TGTGCCAGCAGGGGGCTGGGGCCTAGCAATCAGCCCCAGCATTTT	CASRGLGPSNQPQHF	TRBV27	once	TRBJ1-5	.
TGTGCCTGGAGTGTCGGCGGAAGCTCCTACGAGCAGTACTTC	CAWSVGGSSYEQYF	TRBV30	.	TRBJ2-7	.
TGTGCCAGCAGCTTATCAGGTGGAAACACCATATATTTT	CASSLSGGNTIYF	TRBV7-2	.	TRBJ1-3	.
TGTGCCAGCAGTGAATACTCCCCACGGGGTGAAAAACTGTTTTTT	CASSEYSPRGEKLFF	TRBV2	.	TRBJ1-4	.
TGTGCCAGCAGCCCCGGGACAGGGATCTACGAGCAGTACTTC	CASSPGTGIYEQYF	TRBV3-1/TRBV3-2	.	TRBJ2-7	TRBD1
TGTGCCAGCAGCCCACTAGCGGGAAAGGGCGAGCAGTACTTC	CASSPLAGKGEQYF	TRBV9	.	TRBJ2-7	TRBD2
TGTGCCAGCAGCCCGTCGGGTTACCAAGAGACCCAGTACTTC	CASSPSGYQETQYF	TRBV7-8	.	TRBJ2-5	.
TGTGCCAGCAGCTTGGCACAAAATGGCTACACCTTC	CASSLAQNGYTF	TRBV5-4	.	TRBJ1-2	.
TGTGCCAGCAGTTCAACCCCGTCTAGCGGGAGTGGCGAGCAGTACTTC	CASSSTPSSGSGEQYF	TRBV6-5	.	TRBJ2-7	TRBD2
TGTGCCAGTAGTCCCGGTCCCGCCTACGAGCAGTACTTC	CASSPGPAYEQYF	TRBV19	.	TRBJ2-7	.
TGTGCCAGCAGTTACGTTGTATCGGGTACGCAGTATTTT	CASSYVVSGTQYF	TRBV6-5	.	TRBJ2-3	.
TGTGCCACCAGCAGAGATCTTCAGCCCCAGCATTTT	CATSRDLQPQHF	TRBV15	.	TRBJ1-5	.
TGTGCCAGCAGCTTAGGGACAGGGCGAGAGACCCAGTACTTC	CASSLGTGRETQYF	TRBV11-2	.	TRBJ2-5	TRBD1
TGTGCCAGCAGCTTTGGCGGGAGCTCCGGGGCCAACGTCCTGACTTTC	CASSFGGSSGANVLTF	TRBV7-9	.	TRBJ2-6	TRBD2
TGTGCCAGCAGCGTACAAAGCGTAGACTACAATGAGCAGTTCTTC	CASSVQSVDYNEQFF	TRBV9	.	TRBJ2-1	.
TGTGCCAGCAGTTCCCCGGGACTAGCGGGACCCCCTGTCGCGTATTTT	CASSSPGLAGPPVAYF	TRBV6-6	.	TRBJ2-3	TRBD2
TGCGCCAGCAGTAGCGGGAGTACGTCCTATGAGCAGTTCTTC	CASSSGSTSYEQFF	TRBV10-1	.	TRBJ2-1	TRBD2
TGTGCCAGCAGTGAAGCGGTAAGAGGTACCACCCAGTACTTC	CASSEAVRGTTQYF	TRBV2	.	TRBJ2-5	.
TGTGCCAGTAGAAGACAGGCCTCTGGAAACACCATATATTTT	CASRRQASGNTIYF	TRBV19	.	TRBJ1-3	.
TGTGCCAGCAGCCCCTCTTGGGGCAGGATCCCTAATTGGCAGTACTTC	CASSPSWGRIPNWQYF	TRBV6-2/TRBV6-3	once	TRBJ2-7	.
TGTGCCAGCAGCTTGGGACCACAGGACACAGATACGCAGTATTTT	CASSLGPQDTDTQYF	TRBV5-8	.	TRBJ2-3	.
TGTGCCAGCAGCTTGGCCGGGACTAGCTCCTACAATGAGCAGTTCTTC	CASSLAGTSSYNEQFF	TRBV7-2	.	TRBJ2-1	TRBD2
TGTGCCAGCAGCGGCGGACTGTACTGGTCGTCCTACAATGAGCAGTTCTTC	CASSGGLYWSSYNEQFF	TRBV5-6	.	TRBJ2-1	.
TGTGCCAGCAGCTCGGTCCTACAGGGGATGAACACTGAAGCTTTCTTT	CASSSVLQGMNTEAFF	TRBV6-6	.	TRBJ1-1	TRBD1
TGTGCCAGTAGTATGGACAGGTTCAATGAGCAGTTCTTC	CASSMDRFNEQFF	TRBV19	.	TRBJ2-1	TRBD1
TGTGCCAGCAGCCAAGAAAGCGGGAGGGCCTTTATAAATATTGGGACCCAGTACTTC	CASSQESGRAFINIGTQYF	TRBV4-2	.	TRBJ2-5	TRBD2
TGTGCCAGCAGCCAGCCGGGACTAGCGGGAGAGCAGTACTTC	CASSQPGLAGEQYF	TRBV3-1/TRBV3-2	.	TRBJ2-7	TRBD2
TGTGCCAGCAGCTCTCCTAGCGGGAGGGCCAAAGATACGCAGTATTTT	CASSSPSGRAKDTQYF	TRBV11-3	once	TRBJ2-3	TRBD2
TGTGCCAGCAGTATACAGGGCCGTGTGAAAGAAGCTTTCTTT	CASSIQGRVKEAFF	TRBV6-5	.	TRBJ1-1	.
TGTGCCAGCAGTGACGTCTCAGCGGGAGGTAAAGAGACCCAGTACTTC	CASSDVSAGGKETQYF	TRBV6-4	once	TRBJ2-5	TRBD2
TGTGCCAGCAGCTTAGGAGTCTCGCAGACCCAGTACTTC	CASSLGVSQTQYF	TRBV11-2	.	TRBJ2-5	.
TGTGCCAGCAGCCAAGAGGCCCTAGCGAGACCCTACGAGCAGTACTTC	CASSQEALARPYEQYF	TRBV3-1/TRBV3-2	once	TRBJ2-7	.
TGCGCCAGCCTAAATGTGTTTCGGGAGGGCACAGATACGCAGTATTTT	CASLNVFREGTDTQYF	TRBV10-2	.	TRBJ2-3	TRBD2
TGCGCCAGCAGCCAACATCCCTCTATGAACACCGGGGAGCTGTTTTTT	CASSQHPSMNTGELFF	TRBV4-1	.	TRBJ2-2	.
TGTGCCAGCAGCTTAGCTTCCAGGGGACTACTGGGATATGGCTACACCTTC	CASSLASRGLLGYGYTF	TRBV7-2	.	TRBJ1-2	.
TGTGCCAGCAGCCAAGGAGGGGGCCCGAATGAAAAACTGTTTTTT	CASSQGGGPNEKLFF	TRBV3-1/TRBV3-2	.	TRBJ1-4	TRBD1
TGCGCCAGCAGTGATGTAGTAACTCCGAACACCGGGGAGCTGTTTTTT	CASSDVVTPNTGELFF	TRBV10-2	.	TRBJ2-2	.
TGCGCCAGCAGTGAGTCTGGACTAGCGCGAACAGATACGCAGTATTTT	CASSESGLARTDTQYF	TRBV10-1	.	TRBJ2-3	TRBD2
TGTGCCAGCAGCTTAGACAGGGGGTCAGATACGCAGTATTTT	CASSLDRGSDTQYF	TRBV7-3	.	TRBJ2-3	TRBD1
TGTGCCAGCAGTTACTCTCCTAGCGGGAGATCCGAGCAGTACTTC	CASSYSPSGRSEQYF	TRBV6-2/TRBV6-3	.	TRBJ2-7	TRBD2